Sequencing of this T cell receptor beta chain was carried out in a study of T cells in Graves' hyperthyroidism and ophthalmopathy. Study in general: The blood sample was taken at first diagnosis, before treatment began. Study-wide points: Most thyroid clonotypes expanded above 0.001 appeared in blood too.

This clonotype was counted only a few times. Antigen unknown. Amplification yielded TCR beta CDR3 regions, with RNA transcripts as the source. A set of HTBI primers served as the primers for a first-round RT-PCR of the TCR CDR3. TCRdb redid the calling of the multiplex PCR reads with MiXCR, one entry per CDR3 protein. The table records hundreds of thousands of distinct CDR3 sequences, 14% of them present only once. Looked up from germline, CDR1 is SEHNR and CDR2 is FQNEAQ (reference sequence). This CDR3 comprises 14 residues. The germline V and J ends were trimmed by 5 bases and 0 bases, with 11 bases remaining between them.

The clonotype comes from a middle-aged woman with Graves' hyperthyroidism. Sequenced material: blood. J is TRBJ2-7 and V is TRBV7-9; D is uncertain. As DNA, the CDR3 is TGTGCCAGCAGCCCATCTCAGCTCTCCTACGAGCAGTACTTC. The encoded protein is CASSPSQLSYEQYF.